The entry below gives a single T cell receptor beta chain sequence along with its context. The antigen is undetermined. Sequencing was performed with immunoSEQ multiplex PCR; in TCRdb, only in-frame clones are kept and a portion is missing. The profile shows fewer than 250,000 clones, 85% to 90% of them singletons. The data stem from a study of cytomegalovirus exposure and HLA in healthy donors. Study context: In a later analysis, it was reported that the roughly 130 validation repertoires had been produced on the same platform as the 670 or so repertoires belonging to the first cohort. Overall study results and limits: Most observed TCR sequences were rare, whereas some public TCRs were detected in many donors. As was reported, the classifier diagnosed cytomegalovirus status with high specificity and sensitivity. The study designated some 180 TCR beta chains cytomegalovirus-associated.

CDR1 and CDR2 (germline): SGDLS, YYNGEE. V lost 3 bases and J 3 bases, leaving 10 bases between the germline ends. The CDR3 consists of 14 residues. The source material was PBMCs. The chain links TRBV9 to TRBJ2-1; D might be TRBD1 (6 bases). This receptor was identified in a man aged 18 to 35 in good health and CMV-seronegative. The CDR3 nucleotides read TGTGCCAGCAGCGCCAGGGGCTTCTACAATGAGCAGTTCTTC. Its protein is CASSARGFYNEQFF.